This T cell receptor (beta chain) was obtained from a study of cytomegalovirus exposure and HLA in healthy donors. The ends were cut back, 6 bases at V and 7 bases at J, with 12 bases in the middle. The CDR3 loop spans 13 amino acids. Germline CDR1 SNHLY, CDR2 FYNNEI. PCR used 60 Vbeta primers and 13 Jbeta primers. Clones were sequenced by immunoSEQ multiplex PCR, and TCRdb holds only the in-frame ones, with some missing. The data contain around 120,000 clones, roughly four fifths of them singletons. The sequenced sample was PBMCs. The rearrangement joins TRBV2 to TRBJ2-2; possible D gene TRBD2, 6 bases. This TCR was sampled from a woman aged 40 to 50 in good health and CMV-seronegative. The CDR3 region has the DNA TGTGCCAGCAGCGCACTAGCAGACGGGGAGCTGTTTTTT. It translates to CASSALADGELFF.